This T cell receptor beta chain was identified during a study of T cell changes during pregnancy in multiple sclerosis. Germline CDR1 and CDR2: MNHEY and SVGAGI. The V and J ends lost 2 bases and 6 bases respectively, with 16 bases between them. The CDR3 covers 16 residues. The table came from immunoSEQ multiplex PCR; TCRdb's copy has only in-frame clones and leaves some out. The profile covers 84,000 or so clones, with roughly 93% appearing a single time and 2.5% taken by the ten largest. The rearrangement uses TRBV6-5 and TRBJ2-2; TRBD2 might be the D (5 bases). This clonotype originated in a female donor with multiple sclerosis, enrolled in a pregnancy study. Source: peripheral blood, taken in the third trimester of pregnancy. Here the CDR3 reads CASSYRGQDGAGELFF. CDR3 DNA: TGTGCCAGCAGTTACCGCGGGCAGGATGGCGCCGGGGAGCTGTTTTTT.